What follows are 19 T cell receptor beta chains derived from one specimen sequenced in a study of human T cells and chemical hapten exposure. Time point in this sample: pre-sensitization, week 0. Treatment noted: therapeutic diphenylcyclopropenone sensitization with weekly scalp DPC. TCRdb used MiXCR to reprocess the RACE reads, holding one entry per CDR3 protein. The sample shows a few hundred thousand distinct CDR3 sequences, around 5% of them seen only once. The sequences come from whole blood, collected in connection with sensitization to the hapten diphenylcyclopropenone (DPC). Every receptor here comes from a woman between 18 and 30 years old with alopecia areata. Some clones in this sample may be carry-over from other donors' samples.

The sample holds many counts of this clonotype. The chain combines TRBV28 with TRBJ2-1; D not certain. The germline V gene encodes CDR1 MDHEN and CDR2 SYDVKM. The length of the CDR3 is 12 residues. Trimming shortened V by 11 bases and J by 2 bases, and 10 bases separated the two germline ends. CDR3 sequence (DNA): TGTGCCGTATCAGGAGCCTACAATGAGCAGTTCTTC. Residues: CAVSGAYNEQFF.

Only a few counts were recorded for this clonotype. The chain carries TRBV9 and TRBJ1-1; D perhaps matches TRBD1 (6 bases). The CDR3 runs 14 residues. V shed 3 bases and J shed 1 base, with 10 bases lying between them. CDR1 SGDLS and CDR2 YYNGEE come from the germline V gene. The CDR3 nucleotides read TGTGCCAGCAGCGCGGACAGTACGAACACTGAAGCTTTCTTT. It yields the protein CASSADSTNTEAFF.

The V and J genes are TRBV7-2 and TRBJ1-4; no clear D gene. The germline V gene has CDR1 SGHTA and CDR2 FQGNSA. The CDR3 runs 13 residues. V shed 4 bases and J shed 4 bases, with 7 bases lying between them. CDR3 residues: CASSSRGNEKLFF. The DNA for the CDR3 is TGTGCCAGCAGCTCGCGGGGTAATGAAAAACTGTTTTTT.

This clonotype was seen ten or more times. This sequence joins TRBV3-1 and TRBJ1-5; D not certain. There are 12 residues in the CDR3. Per the germline V gene, CDR1 is LGHDT and CDR2 is YNNKEL (reference sequence). V was cut by 3 bases and J by 7 bases, with 7 bases left in between. Written as DNA, the CDR3 is TGTGCCAGCAGCCATGGTGAGCAGCCCCAGCATTTT. Its protein is CASSHGEQPQHF.

The chain is built from TRBV7-8 and TRBJ2-1; 7 nucleotides line up with TRBD2. The J segment lost 7 bases and the V segment lost 2 bases, leaving 5 bases of the junction unmatched. CDR3 size: 14 residues. The germline CDR1 and CDR2 sequences are SGHVS and FQNEAQ. The chain's CDR3 is CASSLMTSPNEQFF. The CDR3 nucleotides read TGTGCCAGCAGCTTAATGACTAGCCCGAATGAGCAGTTCTTC. Full variable domain (rest looked up from reference TRBV7-8 and TRBJ2-1): GAGVSQSPRYKVAKRGQDVALRCDPISGHVSLFWYQQALGQGPEFLTYFQNEAQLDKSGLPSDRFFAERPEGSVSTLKIQRTQQEDSAVYLCASSLMTSPNEQFFGPGTRLTVL.

V and J are TRBV20-1 and TRBJ1-4; TRBD1 is a possible D gene (5 bases). Germline V gives CDR1 DFQATT, CDR2 SNEGSKA (reference sequence). The CDR3 covers 15 residues. The V end lost 5 bases, the J end lost 4 bases, and 17 bases lay between the germline ends. The CDR3 coding sequence is TGCAGTGCTCCCCACGCAAGGGGCAGTAATGAAAAACTGTTTTTT. It translates to CSAPHARGSNEKLFF.

V is TRBV10-2 and J is TRBJ2-7, with TRBD1 as a possible D gene (5 bases). Germline CDR1 WSHSY, CDR2 SAAADI. The ends were cut back, 8 bases at V and 5 bases at J, with 19 bases in the middle. The CDR3 loop spans 14 amino acids. DNA for the CDR3: TGCGCCAGCCGACCCCTCGCCAGGGTGGACGAGCAGTACTTC. Residues: CASRPLARVDEQYF.

V is TRBV6-2 or TRBV6-3 and J is TRBJ2-2; TRBD1 or TRBD2 may be the D gene (5 bases each). This CDR3 has 18 amino acids. V lost 2 bases to trimming and J lost 7 bases, with 23 bases between them. The V gene's germline CDR1 is MNHEY and CDR2 SVGEGT. This CDR3 reads CASSYASPGPGHGGELFF. Written as DNA, the CDR3 is TGTGCCAGCAGTTACGCTTCTCCGGGGCCCGGTCATGGCGGGGAGCTGTTTTTT.

This clonotype was observed many times. The V call is TRBV9, the J call TRBJ2-1; D unresolved. Germline loops: CDR1 SGDLS, CDR2 YYNGEE. This CDR3 contains 11 residues. V gave up 1 base and J gave up 5 bases, with 1 base separating them. CDR3 coding DNA: TGTGCCAGCAGCGTACACAATGAGCAGTTCTTC. This encodes CASSVHNEQFF. The whole variable domain, filled in from reference TRBV9 and TRBJ2-1, reads DSGVTQTPKHLITATGQRVTLRCSPRSGDLSVYWYQQSLDQGLQFLIQYYNGEERAKGNILERFSAQQFPDLHSELNLSSLELGDSALYFCASSVHNEQFFGPGTRLTVL.

This rearrangement joins TRBV5-4 to TRBJ2-3; 13 nucleotides line up with TRBD2. Germline CDR1 is SGHNT and CDR2 is YYREEE (reference sequence). Trimming cost V 5 bases and J 5 bases; bases outside gene matches: 8. The CDR3 has 16 amino acids. The CDR3 protein is CASRPTSGGALDTQYF. The CDR3 coding sequence is TGTGCCAGCAGGCCTACTAGCGGGGGGGCCTTAGATACGCAGTATTTT.

This clonotype was seen a few times. The CDR3 DNA follows: TGTGCCAGCAGGCGGGGGGCAATAGACAATGAGCAGTTCTTC. Translating it yields CASRRGAIDNEQFF. The chain has TRBV10-3 and TRBJ2-1; 8 nucleotides line up with TRBD2. After removal of 10 bases from V and 5 bases from J, the junction contained 10 bases not matched to a gene. The V gene's germline CDR1 is ENHRY and CDR2 SYGVKD. The CDR3 contains 14 residues.

The chain couples TRBV28 to TRBJ2-7; 7 nucleotides line up with TRBD1. Germline V CDR1 and CDR2: MDHEN, SYDVKM. The V gene end was trimmed by 6 bases and the J gene end by 6 bases; junction bases not matched to a gene: 11. This CDR3 spans 14 amino acids. The CDR3 region is CASSTGERASEQYF. CDR3 sequence (DNA): TGTGCCAGCAGCACAGGGGAGAGGGCCTCCGAGCAGTACTTC.

The chain joins TRBV6-2 or TRBV6-3 to TRBJ2-7; D is possibly TRBD1 (6 bases). This CDR3 is built from 16 residues. The ends were cut back, 5 bases at V and 3 bases at J, with 20 bases in the middle. CDR1 is MNHEY and CDR2 is SVGEGT in the germline V gene. The CDR3 loop reads CASSRLTGRPVYEQYF. For the CDR3, the DNA is TGTGCCAGCAGTCGCTTAACAGGGCGTCCAGTCTACGAGCAGTACTTC.

This clonotype has ten or more counts. The V and J genes are TRBV7-3 and TRBJ1-1; 7 bases agree with TRBD1. Per germline, CDR1 SGHTA and CDR2 FQGTGA. J lost 0 bases, V lost 6 bases, and 7 bases had no gene match. The length of the CDR3 is 15 residues. In DNA form, the CDR3 reads TGTGCCAGCAGTATCGTAGGGGGCGTGAACACTGAAGCTTTCTTT. The encoded protein is CASSIVGGVNTEAFF.

This clonotype showed up just a few times. This rearrangement joins TRBV5-1 to TRBJ2-7; maybe TRBD2 (6 bases). The V end was cut by 5 bases, the J end by 0 bases, with 12 bases between. CDR3 length: 14 amino acids. Germline V gene sequence: CDR1 SGHRS, CDR2 YFSETQ. The CDR3 coding sequence is TGCGCCAGCAGGGGTATGGAGGGCTCCTACGAGCAGTACTTC. Its translation: CASRGMEGSYEQYF.

This rearrangement joins TRBV27 to TRBJ2-3; 11 bases are a match to TRBD2. This CDR3 is 16 amino acids long. Germline V lookup: CDR1 MNHEY, CDR2 SMNVEV (reference sequence). J was trimmed by 7 bases and V by 5 bases; bases with no gene match: 11. The CDR3 DNA reads as TGTGCCAGCAGTCCAAAACTAGCGGGGGATATGAATACGCAGTATTTT. As protein: CASSPKLAGDMNTQYF.

The rearrangement uses TRBV7-9 and TRBJ2-5, with D uncertain. This CDR3 has 14 residues. Trimming cost V 2 bases and J 3 bases, with 10 bases left between them. The germline V gene encodes CDR1 SEHNR and CDR2 FQNEAQ (reference sequence). DNA for the CDR3: TGTGCCAGCAGCTTAACCAGACTGGAAGAGACCCAGTACTTC. Amino acid sequence: CASSLTRLEETQYF.

This clonotype occurred many times. The chain joins TRBV2 to TRBJ2-3, with 7 bases matching TRBD1. Unmatched junction bases numbered 10, after V lost 3 bases and J lost 4 bases. From germline, CDR1 is SNHLY and CDR2 FYNNEI. The CDR3 loop spans 16 amino acids. Here the CDR3 reads CASSDPRQGRPDTQYF. The CDR3 bases are TGTGCCAGCAGTGATCCCCGACAGGGCCGTCCAGATACGCAGTATTTT.

The V gene is TRBV5-1, the J gene TRBJ2-3; possible D gene TRBD2, 5 bases. Germline V lookup: CDR1 SGHRS, CDR2 YFSETQ. The CDR3 is 12 amino acids. Trimming shortened V by 5 bases and J by 5 bases, and 9 bases separated the two germline ends. CDR3 nucleotides: TGCGCCAGCAGTTCCGCGGGAGATACGCAGTATTTT. It encodes CASSSAGDTQYF.